This is a list of T cell receptor beta chains from one sample in a study of patients and donors after allogeneic stem cell transplantation. Using its own MiXCR run on the RT-PCR reads, TCRdb lists one record per CDR3 protein. Among approximately 410,000 distinct CDR3 sequences listed, 16% were seen once. Sequenced sample: blood, either unsorted or a sorted T cell fraction (not recorded which). The receptor set was obtained from a human donor who was either an allogeneic HSCT recipient or a stem cell or donor lymphocyte infusion donor (not recorded which). It is not recorded whose cells these are; they may come from a transplant donor. The CDR3 runs from the conserved cysteine through the conserved F or W.

j_call v_call cdr3_aa
TRBJ1-1 TRBV20-1 CSAAPGGTEAFF
TRBJ2-3 TRBV6-1 CASSAQGARGTDTQYF
TRBJ2-5 TRBV24-1 CATSDLGSPETQYF
TRBJ2-1 TRBV7-2 CASSLDSGRARDEQFF
TRBJ1-5 TRBV7-2 CASSYGGTNQPQHF
TRBJ1-5 TRBV20-1 CSAPGQGTNQPQHF
TRBJ2-4 TRBV29-1 CSVARGDIQYF
TRBJ1-2 TRBV2 CARGQTYGYTF
TRBJ2-6 TRBV5-1 CASSTPGGSGANVLTF
TRBJ1-2 TRBV7-3 CASSFTGTVNYGYTF
TRBJ2-1 TRBV19 CASSFVKNEQFF
TRBJ2-7 TRBV6-5 CASSYGTSGPYEQYF
TRBJ1-5 TRBV20-1 CSARPTGVGYQPQHF
TRBJ1-6 TRBV3-1 CASSQVPWAGTFNSPLHF
TRBJ1-5 TRBV5-5 CASSSHLRDSYSNQPQHF
TRBJ1-1 TRBV5-1 CASSLGGQRPNTEAFF
TRBJ2-2 TRBV7-7 CASSLGSSALNAGELFF
TRBJ1-5 TRBV12-3/TRBV12-4 CASSFRGQGNQPQHF
TRBJ2-1 TRBV12-3/TRBV12-4 CASTRNRGLYNEQFF
TRBJ2-7 TRBV18 CASSPQSRGEQYF
TRBJ2-1 TRBV12-5 CASGLPRGLALRNEQFF
TRBJ1-5 TRBV19 CASSPTPPRFNQPQHF
TRBJ2-5 TRBV2 CASSKGLQQETQYF
TRBJ2-1 TRBV11-1 CASSRTSGGLSSYNEQFF
TRBJ2-2 TRBV2 CASDYPGGVTGELFF
TRBJ2-3 TRBV6-5 CASSYSREPTDTQYF
TRBJ2-7 TRBV25-1 CARQGIYEQYF
TRBJ2-3 TRBV12-3/TRBV12-4 CASSLGGQGARSTDTQYF
TRBJ2-3 TRBV7-3 CASSLSPRGGTDTQYF
TRBJ2-3 TRBV19 CASSIIAGGSDTQYF
TRBJ2-1 TRBV7-6 CASSQLGVGEQFF
TRBJ1-1 TRBV7-2 CASSRQASNTEAFF
TRBJ1-1 TRBV15 CATSRGGQASEAFF
TRBJ1-6 TRBV11-2 CASSLGPKGSYNSPLHF
TRBJ2-3 TRBV7-2 CASSPWGRFTDTQYF
TRBJ1-4 TRBV20-1 CSASLLGRIKDEKLFF
TRBJ2-7 TRBV6-2/TRBV6-3 CASSYSVGEQYF
TRBJ2-5 TRBV24-1 CATSESSVGGTQYF
TRBJ2-3 TRBV5-6 CASSVTGLLKRADTQYF
TRBJ2-7 TRBV29-1 CSVGTLGAGQSYEQYF
TRBJ2-5 TRBV7-9 CASSLYTGVRETQYF
TRBJ1-4 TRBV12-3/TRBV12-4 CASSLSPGQGSEKLFF
TRBJ2-1 TRBV7-9 CASSLWVSSLINEQFF
TRBJ2-3 TRBV24-1 CATSDLRGTVTDTQYF
TRBJ2-5 TRBV20-1 CSARDELVRQETQYF
TRBJ2-1 TRBV2 CASSWDFSIGGEQFF